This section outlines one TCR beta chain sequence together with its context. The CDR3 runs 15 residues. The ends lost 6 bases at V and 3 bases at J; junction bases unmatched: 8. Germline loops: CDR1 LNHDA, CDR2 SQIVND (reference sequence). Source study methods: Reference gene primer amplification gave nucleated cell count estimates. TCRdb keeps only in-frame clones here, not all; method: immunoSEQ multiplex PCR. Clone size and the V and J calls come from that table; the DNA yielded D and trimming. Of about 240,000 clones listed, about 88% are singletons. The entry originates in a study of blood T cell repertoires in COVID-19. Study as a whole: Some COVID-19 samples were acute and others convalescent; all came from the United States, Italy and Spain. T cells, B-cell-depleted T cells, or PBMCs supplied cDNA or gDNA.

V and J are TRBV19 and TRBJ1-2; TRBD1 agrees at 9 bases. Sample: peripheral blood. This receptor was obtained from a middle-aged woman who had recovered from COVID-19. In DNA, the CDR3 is TGTGCCAGTAGGTCCGGACAGGGGAAGGACTATGGCTACACCTTC. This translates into CASRSGQGKDYGYTF.